This T cell receptor beta chain originates from a study of tumor-infiltrating lymphocytes in primary liver carcinoma. Overall study: Samples returned roughly 3.5 to 7.13 million productive TCRbeta reads each. Read depth did not differ significantly between tissue types. Study-wide results and limits: Tumor tissue displayed a significantly greater top-250-clone fraction than blood (p = 0.039).

Germline V gives CDR1 MNHNS, CDR2 SASEGT. The CDR3 runs 15 residues. Without any cell sorting, roughly 18-30 mg of bulk tissue yielded co-extracted RNA and DNA. The cohort consisted of patients whose primary liver carcinoma was surgically resected. Details on this clonotype: Its antigen is undetermined. At one of its ends the junction is not consistent with the germline gene, which may arise from a read error.

Priming with a constant-region primer yielded TCR beta cDNA from about 540 ng total RNA. Generation of the TCR beta libraries relied on three nested multiplex PCR rounds using slightly modified ARM-PCR. Two initial PCR rounds of around 10 cycles each paired TRBV1-TRBV30 forward primers with a C-beta reverse primer. One entry per CDR3 protein, called by TCRdb with MiXCR from the multiplex PCR reads. Among 85,000 to 100,000 distinct CDR3 sequences listed, just over 65% were seen once. Sequenced: tumor-adjacent normal liver tissue. The origin of this receptor is a man aged 35 to 55 with primary liver carcinoma and hepatitis B virus infection. This chain uses TRBV6-1 with TRBJ1-5; D is uncertain. CDR3 sequence reads: CASCVDVGSNQSQHF. DNA for the CDR3: TGTGCCAGCTGTGTGGACGTCGGTAGCAATCAGTCCCAGCATTTT.